Below, 25 T cell receptor beta chains from the same sample are listed, as sequenced in a study of beta chain features in type 1 diabetes. The study's findings and limits: Type 1 diabetes patients showed a moderate but significant shortening of TCRB CDR3s in all four CD4+ subsets.

Expressed TCRB transcripts were sequenced because the entire RNA isolate underwent reverse transcription. The repertoire was sequenced with immunoSEQ multiplex PCR; TCRdb's copy has only in-frame clones and lacks some. The sample includes roughly 350,000 clones, about 10% of them seen just once. The antigens of these receptors remain unknown. Sequencing was done on a sample of central memory CD4+ T cells from blood. Receptor source: a young man with type 1 diabetes.

This clone was seen more than once but under ten times. The rearrangement links TRBV7-9 to TRBJ1-6; D unclear. Between the trimmed V and J ends, which lost 4 bases and 8 bases, there was a span of 18 bases. Germline V gene lookup returns CDR1 SEHNR and CDR2 FQNEAQ (reference sequence). The CDR3 has 16 residues. CDR3: CASSSPLSGGYSPLHF. In DNA form, the CDR3 reads TGTGCCAGCAGCTCACCCCTTTCAGGAGGCTATTCACCCCTCCACTTT. The complete variable domain, with remaining parts taken from reference TRBV7-9 and TRBJ1-6, reads DTGVSQNPRHKITKRGQNVTFRCDPISEHNRLYWYRQTLGQGPEFLTYFQNEAQLEKSRLLSDRFSAERPKGSFSTLEIQRTEQGDSAMYLCASSSPLSGGYSPLHFGNGTRLTVT.

This clone showed up just a few times. This chain joins TRBV15 and TRBJ2-5; D unresolved. The CDR3 spans 13 residues. V was shortened by 4 bases and J by 0 bases, with 6 bases between the two germline ends. Germline CDR1 is LNHNV and CDR2 is YYDKDF (reference sequence). As DNA, the CDR3 is TGTGCCACCAGCACAGGATACCAAGAGACCCAGTACTTC. Protein: CATSTGYQETQYF. Together with reference TRBV15 and TRBJ2-5, the CDR3 gives the full variable domain: DAMVIQNPRYQVTQFGKPVTLSCSQTLNHNVMYWYQQKSSQAPKLLFHYYDKDFNNEADTPDNFQSRRPNTSFCFLDIRSPGLGDTAMYLCATSTGYQETQYFGPGTRLLVL.

The J gene is TRBJ2-4, the V gene TRBV7-9; D not resolved. Trimming removed 5 bases at V and 6 bases at J, with 17 bases between. CDR3 length equals 15 residues. CDR1 SEHNR and CDR2 FQNEAQ come from the germline V gene (reference sequence). CDR3 sequence reads: CASSPPPRWGNIQYF. CDR3 in DNA: TGTGCCAGCAGCCCCCCGCCGCGGTGGGGAAACATTCAGTACTTC.

This clone was recorded a few times. Other DNA sequences within the sample encode an identical CDR3. The chain is built from TRBV11-2 and TRBJ2-1; D remains unclear. From germline, CDR1 is SGHAT and CDR2 FQNNGV. The CDR3 runs to 11 residues. Trimming stripped 6 bases from V and 8 bases from J, with 8 bases between. The CDR3 nucleotides are TGTGCCAGCAGTTCCGACCATGAGCAGTTCTTC. Its translation is CASSSDHEQFF.

This clone was observed a few times. The rearrangement uses TRBV4-3 and TRBJ2-3, with TRBD2 matching over 9 bases. The germline V gene encodes CDR1 LGHNA and CDR2 YSLEER. The junction had 7 bases not matched to a gene; V was cut back by 2 bases and J by 4 bases. The CDR3 has 16 residues. CDR3 bases: TGCGCCAGCAGCCAACTCGGACTAGCGAGTCCAGATACGCAGTATTTT. It is translated as CASSQLGLASPDTQYF.

The rearrangement uses TRBV28 and TRBJ2-1, with 11 bases fitting TRBD2. Trimming removed 6 bases from V and 0 bases from J; junction bases left unmatched: 4. The CDR3 is made up of 16 amino acids. The germline gives CDR1 MDHEN, CDR2 SYDVKM. The CDR3 sequence: CASRLAGGSSYNEQFF. The CDR3 bases are TGTGCCAGCAGGCTAGCGGGGGGTAGCTCCTACAATGAGCAGTTCTTC. The variable domain in full, completed from reference TRBV28 and TRBJ2-1, reads DVKVTQSSRYLVKRTGEKVFLECVQDMDHENMFWYRQDPGLGLRLIYFSYDVKMKEKGDIPEGYSVSREKKERFSLILESASTNQTSMYLCASRLAGGSSYNEQFFGPGTRLTVL.

This clone was detected only a few times. The rearrangement joins TRBV5-1 to TRBJ1-4; 7 positions agree with TRBD1. The CDR3 length is 15 residues. The J segment lost 3 bases and the V segment lost 4 bases, leaving 6 bases of the junction unmatched. Germline V gene sequence: CDR1 SGHRS, CDR2 YFSETQ. DNA of the CDR3: TGCGCCAGCAGCCCGGGGGGGACAGCTAATGAAAAACTGTTTTTT. Protein sequence: CASSPGGTANEKLFF.

This clone was seen only a few times. This chain links TRBV11-3 with TRBJ2-7; D remains unclear. The CDR3 has 11 amino acids. Germline CDR1 SGHNT, CDR2 YENEEA. Trimming shortened V by 1 base and J by 5 bases, and 3 bases separated the two germline ends. The CDR3 DNA follows: TGTGCCAGCAGCTTAGTTGACGAGCAGTACTTC. It encodes CASSLVDEQYF.

This clone occurred many times. The rearrangement links TRBV7-2 to TRBJ2-3; no reliable D call. The CDR3 is 16 residues long. From germline, CDR1 is SGHTA and CDR2 FQGNSA. The germline V and J ends were trimmed by 3 bases and 0 bases, with 13 bases remaining between them. CDR3 loop: CASSFTRFSSTDTQYF. CDR3 nucleotides: TGTGCCAGCAGCTTTACCCGATTTAGCAGCACAGATACGCAGTATTTT.

At least ten counts were recorded for this clone. V is TRBV7-2 and J is TRBJ1-4; 7 bases line up with TRBD1. The CDR3 is 14 amino acids. V lost 5 bases to trimming and J lost 8 bases; unmatched junction nucleotides: 8. Germline V gives CDR1 SGHTA, CDR2 FQGNSA. The CDR3 sequence: CASSGRTGLEKLFF. The CDR3 coding sequence is TGTGCCAGCAGCGGTCGGACAGGCTTAGAAAAACTGTTTTTT.

This clone turned up a few times. V usage is TRBV5-3 and J usage is TRBJ2-2, with 10 bases aligning to TRBD1. TRBV5-3 is an ORF, and what it does is uncertain. There are 15 residues in the CDR3. With 4 bases clipped from V and 6 bases from J, the junction kept 6 bases outside the gene matches. The CDR3 protein is CARSGPGQGSGELFF. CDR3 in DNA: TGTGCCAGAAGCGGACCGGGACAGGGGTCCGGGGAGCTGTTTTTT.

In its sample, this clone was seen many times. V is TRBV27 and J is TRBJ2-1, with 9 bases fitting TRBD1. The CDR3 contains 15 residues. Trimming removed 6 bases from V and 9 bases from J; junction bases left unmatched: 12. The germline V gene has CDR1 MNHEY and CDR2 SMNVEV (reference sequence). Here the CDR3 reads CASRELGTGSPEQFF. The CDR3 region has the DNA TGTGCCAGCAGGGAACTAGGGACAGGGTCGCCTGAGCAGTTCTTC.

The chain joins TRBV4-2 to TRBJ2-3; 14 nucleotides line up with TRBD2. V lost 5 bases to trimming and J lost 1 base; unmatched junction nucleotides: 8. CDR1 is LGHNA, CDR2 YNFKEQ, per germline. CDR3 length: 18 residues. This chain's CDR3 is CASSVGTSGRRGTDTQYF. CDR3 nucleotides: TGTGCCAGCAGCGTTGGGACTAGCGGGAGACGAGGCACAGATACGCAGTATTTT.

In this sample, this clone turned up a few times. V is TRBV7-9 and J is TRBJ2-1; D is possibly TRBD1 or TRBD2 (6 bases each). CDR1 and CDR2 (germline): SEHNR, FQNEAQ (reference sequence). The CDR3 loop spans 13 amino acids. V was cut by 11 bases and J by 7 bases, with 18 bases left in between. CDR3 in amino acids: CAGLQGTSNEQFF. DNA for the CDR3: TGTGCCGGACTACAAGGGACATCGAATGAGCAGTTCTTC.

The rearrangement joins TRBV6-6 to TRBJ2-7; D is undetermined. Trimming pared 4 bases from V and 4 bases from J, leaving 11 bases between. The CDR3 extends over 13 amino acids. Germline V lookup: CDR1 MNHNY, CDR2 SVGAGI (reference sequence). CDR3 coding DNA: TGTGCCAGCAGTTTTCTTCAGAATTACGAGCAGTACTTC. This gives the protein CASSFLQNYEQYF.

The chain combines TRBV7-2 with TRBJ1-5; no definite D call. Trimming cost V 4 bases and J 4 bases, with 8 bases left between them. The CDR3 is 13 residues long. Germline V gene data show CDR1 as SGHTA and CDR2 as FQGNSA. CDR3 in DNA: TGTGCCAGCAGCTCCAGCCGAAATCAGCCCCAGCATTTT. Its translation: CASSSSRNQPQHF.

The chain couples TRBV6-5 to TRBJ1-1; weak D call: TRBD1 (6 bases). The CDR3 is made up of 14 amino acids. Germline CDR1 is MNHEY and CDR2 is SVGAGI. V was pared by 7 bases and J by 4 bases, with 16 bases between. The chain's CDR3 is CASTPGAWATEAFF. The CDR3 nucleotides are TGTGCCAGCACCCCGGGGGCTTGGGCCACTGAAGCTTTCTTT.

In its sample, this clone is medium-sized. V is TRBV2 and J is TRBJ1-1, with a weak D call TRBD1 (5 bases). V lost 6 bases to trimming and J lost 4 bases, with 9 bases between them. In germline, CDR1 is SNHLY, CDR2 FYNNEI. The CDR3 contains 12 residues. The CDR3 loop reads CASRGDVTEAFF. The CDR3 coding sequence is TGTGCCAGCAGGGGGGACGTCACTGAAGCTTTCTTT.

V and J are TRBV11-3 and TRBJ2-1; D is uncertain. The CDR3 is 15 amino acids. CDR1 is SGHNT, CDR2 YENEEA, per germline. The V and J ends lost 0 bases and 6 bases respectively, with 12 bases between them. The CDR3 is CASSLDSRITNEQFF. For the CDR3, the DNA is TGTGCCAGCAGCTTAGATAGCAGGATTACCAATGAGCAGTTCTTC.

The chain recombines TRBV6-1 with TRBJ1-5; 7 bases agree with TRBD1. The CDR3 runs to 13 residues. With 8 bases clipped from V and 6 bases from J, the junction kept 7 bases outside the gene matches. The V gene's germline CDR1 is MNHNS and CDR2 SASEGT. The CDR3 spells CASCPGGGQPQHF. The CDR3 nucleotides are TGTGCCAGCTGTCCAGGGGGAGGTCAGCCCCAGCATTTT.

The chain joins TRBV4-2 to TRBJ2-7, with a possible D match to TRBD1 (8 bases). Looked up from germline, CDR1 is LGHNA and CDR2 is YNFKEQ. The length of the CDR3 is 16 residues. V gave up 5 bases and J gave up 0 bases, with 17 bases separating them. The CDR3 nucleotides are TGTGCCAGCAGCTTACAGGGGGGGGAGAGCTCCTACGAGCAGTACTTC. The encoded protein is CASSLQGGESSYEQYF.

This chain uses TRBV19 with TRBJ2-7; 7 nucleotides line up with TRBD2. Per the germline V gene, CDR1 is LNHDA and CDR2 is SQIVND (reference sequence). This CDR3 region has 15 residues. The ends lost 6 bases at V and 3 bases at J; junction bases unmatched: 11. The CDR3 DNA reads as TGTGCCAGTAGCGGCTGGGCGGGAGAGGGCTACGAGCAGTACTTC. Translation gives CASSGWAGEGYEQYF. The entire variable domain, with the rest obtained from reference TRBV19 and TRBJ2-7, is as follows: DGGITQSPKYLFRKEGQNVTLSCEQNLNHDAMYWYRQDPGQGLRLIYYSQIVNDFQKGDIAEGYSVSREKKESFPLTVTSAQKNPTAFYLCASSGWAGEGYEQYFGPGTRLTVT.

The chain is built from TRBV5-4 and TRBJ2-7; TRBD2 aligns across 8 bases. This CDR3 has 14 residues. Germline CDR1 reads SGHNT; CDR2 reads YYREEE (reference sequence). J gave up 7 bases and V 2 bases, and 8 bases lay outside the gene matches. The CDR3 DNA sequence: TGTGCCAGCAGCTTACCCGGGGGGGATGGAGAGCAGTACTTC. Translated: CASSLPGGDGEQYF.

The chain recombines TRBV6-6 with TRBJ1-3, with unresolved D. This CDR3 is built from 13 residues. Germline-derived CDR1 and CDR2 are MNHNY and SVGAGI (reference sequence). The germline V and J ends were trimmed by 5 bases and 0 bases, with 5 bases remaining between them. The CDR3 nucleotides read TGTGCCAGCAGTGAGAGCTCTGGAAACACCATATATTTT. Translated, it gives CASSESSGNTIYF.

V is TRBV10-3 and J is TRBJ2-7; no definite D call. Per germline, CDR1 ENHRY and CDR2 SYGVKD. The V gene lost 4 bases and the J gene lost 3 bases, with 10 bases spanning the gap. This CDR3 has 13 residues. The CDR3 nucleotides read TGTGCCATCAGTGGACACAAAAACTACGAGCAGTACTTC. Translating it yields CAISGHKNYEQYF.